Presented here are 14 T cell receptor beta chains from one specimen sequenced in a study of identifying expanded T cells in peripheral blood (dated by TCRdb to the late 2010s). Library method: the immunoSEQ multiplex PCR assay. In its TCRdb copy, this immuneACCESS table keeps in-frame sequences only and misses some clones. Where compared with another copy, unresolved V genes explain less than half of these, and the others have no known cause. In all, the sample holds about 81,000 clones, and about 83% of those were seen once. Roughly a fifth of the sample lies in the top ten. Sequences were obtained from blood. Every receptor here comes from a person aged 18 to 70 in good health.

This clone is categorized as medium-sized. The chain joins TRBV7-3 to TRBJ2-2; D is ambiguous. Trimming took 6 bases from V and 2 from J, leaving 10 bases between them. This CDR3 comprises 14 residues. Germline assignment: CDR1 SGHTA and CDR2 FQGTGA. The CDR3 nucleotides read TGTGCCAGCAGTCCCATGTCTAACACCGGGGAGCTGTTTTTT. The encoded protein is CASSPMSNTGELFF.

There are a few counts of this clone. The rearrangement links TRBV19 to TRBJ2-7; TRBD1 agrees at 8 bases. The CDR3 has 16 residues. Germline CDR1 and CDR2: LNHDA and SQIVND (reference sequence). Trimming removed 6 bases from V and 0 bases from J; junction bases left unmatched: 10. The CDR3 protein is CASSQRGTGGSYEQYF. For the CDR3, the DNA is TGTGCCAGTAGCCAAAGGGGGACAGGAGGCTCCTACGAGCAGTACTTC.

The chain uses TRBV28 and TRBJ2-7; D ambiguous. The germline CDR1 and CDR2 sequences are MDHEN and SYDVKM. The V gene lost 4 bases and the J gene lost 2 bases, with 6 bases spanning the gap. The CDR3 runs 12 residues. The CDR3 here is CASSSQAYEQYF. In DNA form, the CDR3 reads TGTGCCAGCAGTTCCCAGGCCTACGAGCAGTACTTC.

The chain carries TRBV7-2 and TRBJ2-1; D is possibly TRBD1 or TRBD2 (5 bases each). Germline V gene sequence: CDR1 SGHTA, CDR2 FQGNSA. The V end was cut by 1 base, the J end by 4 bases, with 17 bases between. The CDR3 runs 17 residues. This chain's CDR3 is CASSLETMGVLYNEQFF. The CDR3 nucleotides are TGTGCCAGCAGCTTAGAGACGATGGGGGTATTATACAATGAGCAGTTCTTC. The whole variable domain, remainder taken from reference TRBV7-2 and TRBJ2-1, is GAGVSQSPSNKVTEKGKDVELRCDPISGHTALYWYRQSLGQGLEFLIYFQGNSAPDKSGLPSDRFSAERTGGSVSTLTIQRTQQEDSAVYLCASSLETMGVLYNEQFFGPGTRLTVL.

Only one count was recorded for this clone. This chain joins TRBV14 and TRBJ2-3, with 7 bases identical to TRBD2. In germline, CDR1 is SGHDN, CDR2 FVKESK. The CDR3 consists of 14 residues. J gave up 1 base and V 5 bases, and 3 bases lay outside the gene matches. The CDR3 protein is CASSAGDGTDTQYF. CDR3 bases: TGTGCCAGCAGCGCGGGAGATGGCACAGATACGCAGTATTTT.

V is TRBV18 and J is TRBJ2-1; D is undetermined. This CDR3 contains 14 residues. Trimming pared 1 base from V and 6 bases from J, leaving 10 bases between. In germline, CDR1 is KGHSH, CDR2 LQKENI. DNA for the CDR3: TGTGCCAGCTCACCACAGGGCAGAGTCAATGAGCAGTTCTTC. Its protein is CASSPQGRVNEQFF.

The gene calls are TRBV28 and TRBJ2-7; D could derive from TRBD1 or TRBD2 (5 bases each). This CDR3 is 16 amino acids long. The V gene lost 1 base and the J gene lost 4 bases, with 17 bases spanning the gap. Germline-derived CDR1 and CDR2 are MDHEN and SYDVKM. CDR3 amino acids: CASSLSWGRGSYEQYF. The CDR3 DNA sequence: TGTGCCAGCAGTTTATCCTGGGGCAGAGGGAGTTACGAGCAGTACTTC. Using reference TRBV28 and TRBJ2-7 for the parts outside the CDR3, the full variable domain is DVKVTQSSRYLVKRTGEKVFLECVQDMDHENMFWYRQDPGLGLRLIYFSYDVKMKEKGDIPEGYSVSREKKERFSLILESASTNQTSMYLCASSLSWGRGSYEQYFGPGTRLTVT.

J is TRBJ2-1 and V is TRBV7-3; D unresolved. The V and J ends lost 6 bases and 8 bases respectively, with 23 bases between them. CDR3 size: 16 residues. CDR1 is SGHTA, CDR2 FQGTGA, per germline. For the CDR3, the DNA is TGTGCCAGCAGATACCATCCCCTCGGGTCCATCTATGAGCAGTTCTTC. Its translation: CASRYHPLGSIYEQFF.

This chain joins TRBV7-2 and TRBJ2-1; TRBD2 aligns across 7 bases. The ends lost 4 bases at V and 9 bases at J; junction bases unmatched: 9. The CDR3 extends over 14 amino acids. CDR1 SGHTA and CDR2 FQGNSA come from the germline V gene. The CDR3 reads CASSSGLVSVEQFF. CDR3 DNA sequence: TGTGCCAGCAGCTCCGGACTAGTCAGCGTTGAGCAGTTCTTC.

This clone has a handful of counts. The CDR3 DNA follows: TGCAGTCCTCAGGGGCCGTACGAGCAGTACTTC. It specifies CSPQGPYEQYF. V gene TRBV20-1 combines with J gene TRBJ2-7, with D possibly matching TRBD1 (6 bases). Germline V gives CDR1 DFQATT, CDR2 SNEGSKA (reference sequence). The CDR3 runs to 11 residues. V lost 8 bases and J 4 bases, leaving 12 bases between the germline ends.

The chain links TRBV7-2 to TRBJ2-5; D uncertain. CDR1 is SGHTA and CDR2 is FQGNSA in the germline V gene. The CDR3 runs to 14 residues. V lost 5 bases, J lost 3 bases, and 13 bases lay in between. CDR3 nucleotide sequence: TGTGCCAGCAGCATCTCAACTGGAGAAGAGACCCAGTACTTC. This codes for CASSISTGEETQYF.

The chain combines TRBV28 with TRBJ2-3, with no clear D. This CDR3 region has 13 residues. Germline CDR1 and CDR2: MDHEN and SYDVKM. V dropped 8 bases and J dropped 2 bases, with 11 bases sitting between them. The CDR3 reads CASGNLPTDTQYF. The CDR3 DNA is TGTGCCAGCGGAAACCTACCCACAGATACGCAGTATTTT.

This clone was counted a few times. The chain couples TRBV2 to TRBJ1-1, with TRBD1 matching 7 bases. The CDR3 is 14 amino acids. J lost 3 bases, V lost 8 bases, and 9 bases had no gene match. CDR1 is SNHLY and CDR2 is FYNNEI in the germline V gene. This CDR3 reads CASGQEGRYTEAFF. Written as DNA, the CDR3 is TGTGCCAGCGGACAGGAGGGGAGGTACACTGAAGCTTTCTTT. Full variable domain (rest looked up from reference TRBV2 and TRBJ1-1): EPEVTQTPSHQVTQMGQEVILRCVPISNHLYFYWYRQILGQKVEFLVSFYNNEISEKSEIFDDQFSVERPDGSNFTLKIRSTKLEDSAMYFCASGQEGRYTEAFFGQGTRLTVV.

The chain recombines TRBV7-2 with TRBJ2-1; possible D gene TRBD1, 5 bases. CDR3 length: 14 amino acids. Deletions cut 0 bases from V and 7 bases from J, with 10 bases between. CDR1 is SGHTA and CDR2 is FQGNSA in the germline V gene. The CDR3 protein is CASSLALPGNEQFF. CDR3 coding DNA: TGTGCCAGCAGCTTAGCGCTTCCAGGGAATGAGCAGTTCTTC.